This TCR beta chain was found in a study of early T cells in non-severe SARS-CoV-2 infection. The V end was cut by 5 bases, the J end by 8 bases, with 9 bases between. This CDR3 comprises 11 residues. Germline V gene lookup returns CDR1 MDHEN and CDR2 SYDVKM. Tagging with unique molecular identifiers was applied to individual cDNA molecules. TCRdb used MiXCR to reprocess the 5' RACE reads, holding one entry per CDR3 protein. The sample lists about 49,000 distinct CDR3 sequences, 10% to 15% seen once, with 7.5% to 9.5% in the top ten. Sequenced input: whole blood. This clonotype originated in an adult who was a healthcare worker with PCR-confirmed SARS-CoV-2 infection or an uninfected control (not recorded which). The chain recombines TRBV28 with TRBJ2-5, with D unresolved. In DNA form, the CDR3 reads TGTGCCAGCAGTCCCTCGGAAACCCAGTACTTC. Its translation is CASSPSETQYF.